This T cell receptor (beta chain) is drawn from a study of cytomegalovirus exposure and HLA in healthy donors. Vbeta (60) and Jbeta (13) primers were used in the PCR. Sequencing was performed with immunoSEQ multiplex PCR; in TCRdb, only in-frame clones are kept and a portion is missing. In the table there are 85,000 to 100,000 clones, 79% of which are singletons. The CDR3 spans 11 residues. Deletions cut 6 bases from V and 4 bases from J, with 10 bases between. Germline V gives CDR1 DFQATT, CDR2 SNEGSKA (reference sequence). The chain uses TRBV20-1 and TRBJ2-7; D perhaps matches TRBD1 (6 bases). The clonotype originates from a male donor in good health and CMV-seropositive. The sample consisted of PBMCs. The CDR3 bases are TGCAGTGCCGAACAGGGTTACGAGCAGTACTTC. Protein: CSAEQGYEQYF.